The source of this TCR beta chain is a study of shared clonotypes between healthy human individuals. Study-level information: CD4 naive and memory got three plates each, CD8 naive two, CD8 memory one. Points from the study as a whole: Some clonotypes were shared by all four sorted-subset donors, while others were not shared. The non-shared ones had lower generation probabilities than the shared ones.

This CDR3 is built from 14 residues. The V end lost 8 bases, the J end lost 9 bases, and 21 bases lay between the germline ends. In germline, CDR1 is SNHLY, CDR2 FYNNEI. Running of the assay took place at deep level. The table came from immunoSEQ multiplex PCR; TCRdb's copy has only in-frame clones and leaves some out. The repertoire includes 2 million to 2.5 million clones, 93% of them detected once, and around 1.7% sits in the top ten. CD45RO-negative, CCR7-selected cells formed the naive CD8 fraction, which excluded terminally differentiated effector memory CD45RA+ cells. A word on this clone: Its antigen is currently unknown.

Sequenced: naive CD8+ T cells from PBMCs. The source of this sequence is a man between 18 and 35 years old in good health. Some clones in this sample may be carry-over from other donors' samples. V is TRBV2 and J is TRBJ2-3; perhaps D is TRBD1 or TRBD2 (5 bases each). In DNA form, the CDR3 reads TGTGCCAGCTTATATCGGCCCCCCGGGGCCACGCAGTATTTT. Amino acid sequence: CASLYRPPGATQYF.